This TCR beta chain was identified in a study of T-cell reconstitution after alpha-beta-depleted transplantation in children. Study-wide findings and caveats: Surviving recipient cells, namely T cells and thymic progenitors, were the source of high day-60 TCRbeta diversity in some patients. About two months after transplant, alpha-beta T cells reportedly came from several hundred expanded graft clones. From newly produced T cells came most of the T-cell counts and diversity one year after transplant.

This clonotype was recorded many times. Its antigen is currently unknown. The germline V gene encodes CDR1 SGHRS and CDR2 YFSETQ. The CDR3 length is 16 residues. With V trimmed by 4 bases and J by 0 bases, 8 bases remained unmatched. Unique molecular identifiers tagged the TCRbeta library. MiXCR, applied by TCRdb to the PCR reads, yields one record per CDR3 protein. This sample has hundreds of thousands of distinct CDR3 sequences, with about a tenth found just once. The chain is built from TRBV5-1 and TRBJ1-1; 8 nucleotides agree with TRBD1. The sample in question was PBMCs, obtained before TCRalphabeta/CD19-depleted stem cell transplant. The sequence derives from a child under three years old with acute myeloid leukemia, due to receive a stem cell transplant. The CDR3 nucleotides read TGCGCCAGCAGCCTAACAGGGGGTGGGATGAACACTGAAGCTTTCTTT. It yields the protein CASSLTGGGMNTEAFF.